The clone carrying this T cell receptor (beta chain) was seen repeatedly, ten times or more. Its target is not known. The data belong to a study of T cells in Graves' hyperthyroidism and ophthalmopathy. Germline values: CDR1 SGHRS, CDR2 YFSETQ. V lost 1 base to trimming and J lost 11 bases, with 12 bases between them. This CDR3 spans 12 amino acids. It was RNA transcripts that yielded the amplified TCR beta CDR3 regions. Researchers ran a first-round RT-PCR on the TCR CDR3 using the HTBI primer set. In TCRdb, the multiplex PCR reads were re-called with MiXCR into one record per CDR3 protein. The table lists about 610,000 distinct CDR3 sequences, roughly 14% of them singletons. Overall study results and limits: Prediction of ophthalmopathy progression came a median about 6 months pre-onset. Most expanded thyroid clonotypes above 0.001 recurred in blood.

This sequence was found in a middle-aged woman with Graves' ophthalmopathy. Specimen: blood. The V call is TRBV5-1, the J call TRBJ1-1; D may be TRBD1 (6 bases). CDR3 protein: CASSLSGVNAFF. The CDR3 DNA sequence: TGCGCCAGCAGCTTGTCAGGGGTGAACGCTTTCTTT.